This note documents a single T cell receptor (beta chain) sequence. This sample is drawn from a study of blood T cell repertoires in COVID-19. Study-level information: The study drew acute and convalescent COVID-19 samples from the United States, Italy and Spain. Sources were T cells, B-cell-depleted T cells, or PBMCs; the material itself was cDNA or gDNA.

In the original analysis: How many nucleated cells were present was estimated from reference gene primer amplification. TCRdb's table, derived via immunoSEQ multiplex PCR, lists solely in-frame clones and lacks some. That table is the source of V, J and clone size, and D and trimming were worked out from the DNA. The data hold roughly 170,000 clones, with 75% to 80% observed a single time. Unmatched junction bases numbered 6, after V lost 0 bases and J lost 3 bases. Germline CDR1 and CDR2: LNHNV and YYDKDF (reference sequence). The CDR3 extends over 16 amino acids. The chain carries TRBV15 and TRBJ2-3; 7 bases are a match to TRBD2. The sequenced sample was peripheral blood. This TCR derives from a woman in her 70s with acute or convalescent COVID-19. CDR3 bases: TGTGCCACCAGCAGAGAGTCCCCGGGGGGAACAGATACGCAGTATTTT. As protein: CATSRESPGGTDTQYF.